This TCR beta chain was sequenced in a study of T cells after yellow fever vaccination. Across the whole study: Preparation used SMART-Seq v4 Ultra Low Input for the low-cell-number fractions.

The CDR3 runs 16 residues. The V gene lost 4 bases and the J gene lost 5 bases, with 18 bases spanning the gap. CDR1 and CDR2 (germline): SGHDT, YYEEEE. TCRdb independently ran MiXCR on the 5' RACE reads; one entry per CDR3 protein. The table has 240,000 or so distinct CDR3 sequences, around 7% seen once. Study results and limitations: Of the clonotypes, a small share occurred in both CD4 and CD8 compartments.

In this sample, this clonotype turned up many times. Its antigen is still unknown. The source is a man under 40 who received the YFV17D yellow fever vaccine. The sequencing used CD4+ T cells sorted from PBMCs, collected 15 days after the yellow fever booster vaccination. The rearrangement uses TRBV5-6 and TRBJ2-2; the D gene is possibly TRBD1 (5 bases). As DNA, the CDR3 is TGTGCCAGCAGCAGGACACCTCCACGTAAGACCGGGGAGCTGTTTTTT. Translated: CASSRTPPRKTGELFF.